This T cell receptor beta chain was captured in a study of blood T cells in healthy people across ages. Overall study results and limits: It was held that the diversity estimates obtained from one million T cells were underestimates.

This clonotype was seen only a few times. What it binds is not known. A second PCR of roughly 7 to 11 cycles used a sample-barcoded 5' primer and a J-beta primer mix. With 12 random nucleotides, a template-switch adaptor tagged each individual cDNA molecule. From the 5' RACE reads, TCRdb called clonotypes with MiXCR, one entry per CDR3 protein. This table has over 700,000 distinct CDR3 sequences, roughly 25% appearing once. The CDR3 length is 18 residues. Germline values: CDR1 DFQATT, CDR2 SNEGSKA (reference sequence). The V gene end was trimmed by 2 bases and the J gene end by 0 bases; junction bases not matched to a gene: 13. These data are also associated with another study on T cells of mothers and their children. That investigation notes: Barcodes for each sample and 2-4 random nucleotides were added by the M1S primer used in the second PCR.

Material: blood. The V and J genes are TRBV20-1 and TRBJ2-1; 7 bases agree with TRBD2. The receptor comes from a boy younger than 18 in good health. In nucleotides, the CDR3 is TGCAGTGCTAGAAACCCCGAAGCGGGGCTAAGCTCCTACAATGAGCAGTTCTTC. Its protein product is CSARNPEAGLSSYNEQFF.